The text below deals with one TCR beta chain. Its antigen remains unknown. The data originate from a study of cytomegalovirus exposure and HLA in healthy donors. Study as a whole: Approximately 170 million T cells yielded roughly 120 million unique TCR beta sequences in earlier analysis.

Study-level points and caveats: Rarity held for most TCR sequences, but there were some public TCRs that occurred in many donors. Later, TCR association rates were found to vary by HLA locus, highest for DRB1 and lowest for HLA-C.

Vbeta (60) and Jbeta (13) primers were used in the PCR. Sequenced by immunoSEQ multiplex PCR; TCRdb stores in-frame clones only, minus some. The sample lists under 150,000 clones, roughly 79% occurring once. The CDR3 totals 14 residues. The V end lost 6 bases, the J end lost 4 bases, and 15 bases lay between the germline ends. Germline-derived CDR1 and CDR2 are MNHNS and SASEGT. The sample was PBMCs. The receptor was derived from a young man in good health and CMV-seronegative. The genes are TRBV6-1 and TRBJ1-2; tentatively, D is TRBD1 (5 bases). CDR3 sequence (DNA): TGTGCCAGCAGCGGTACCGTTAGGGGCTATGGCTACACCTTC. Residues: CASSGTVRGYGYTF.